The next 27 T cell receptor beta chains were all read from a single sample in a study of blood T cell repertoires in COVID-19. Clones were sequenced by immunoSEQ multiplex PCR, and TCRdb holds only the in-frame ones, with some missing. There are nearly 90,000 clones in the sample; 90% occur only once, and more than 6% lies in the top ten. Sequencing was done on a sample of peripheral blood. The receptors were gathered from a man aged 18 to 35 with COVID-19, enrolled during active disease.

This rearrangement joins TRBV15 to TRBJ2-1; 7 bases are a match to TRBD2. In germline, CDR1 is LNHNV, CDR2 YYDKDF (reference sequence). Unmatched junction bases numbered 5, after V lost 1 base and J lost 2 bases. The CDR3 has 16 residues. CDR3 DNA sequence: TGTGCCACCAGCAGAGGACCCCGGGAGGCCTACAATGAGCAGTTCTTC. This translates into CATSRGPREAYNEQFF.

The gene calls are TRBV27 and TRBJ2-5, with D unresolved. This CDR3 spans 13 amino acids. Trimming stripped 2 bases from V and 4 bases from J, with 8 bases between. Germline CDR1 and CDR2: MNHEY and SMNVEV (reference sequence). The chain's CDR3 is CASSLDPGETQYF. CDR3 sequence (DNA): TGTGCCAGCAGTTTAGATCCGGGAGAGACCCAGTACTTC.

The CDR3 here is CASSLDSLSDTQYF. CDR3 in DNA: TGTGCCAGCAGCTTGGACAGTTTATCAGATACGCAGTATTTT. The chain employs TRBV7-2 and TRBJ2-3, with TRBD1 as a possible D gene (6 bases). The CDR3 loop spans 14 amino acids. Germline CDR1 SGHTA, CDR2 FQGNSA. Trimming removed 3 bases from V and 4 bases from J, with 11 bases in between.

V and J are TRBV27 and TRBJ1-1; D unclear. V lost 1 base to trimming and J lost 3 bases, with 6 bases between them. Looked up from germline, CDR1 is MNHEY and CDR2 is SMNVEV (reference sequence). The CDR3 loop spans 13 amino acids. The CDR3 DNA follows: TGTGCCAGCAGTTTATGGAGCGACACTGAAGCTTTCTTT. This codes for CASSLWSDTEAFF.

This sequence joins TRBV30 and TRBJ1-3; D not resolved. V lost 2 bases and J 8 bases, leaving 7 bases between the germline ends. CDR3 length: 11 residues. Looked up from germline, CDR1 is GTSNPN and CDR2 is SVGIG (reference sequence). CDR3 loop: CAWSSSDTIYF. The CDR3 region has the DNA TGTGCCTGGAGTTCTTCAGACACCATATATTTT.

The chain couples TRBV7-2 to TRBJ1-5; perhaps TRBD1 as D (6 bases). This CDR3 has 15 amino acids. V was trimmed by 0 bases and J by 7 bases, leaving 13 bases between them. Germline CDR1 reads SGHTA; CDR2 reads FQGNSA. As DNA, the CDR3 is TGTGCCAGCAGCTTAGCGCATACGGGGGGCCAGCCCCAGCATTTT. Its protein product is CASSLAHTGGQPQHF.

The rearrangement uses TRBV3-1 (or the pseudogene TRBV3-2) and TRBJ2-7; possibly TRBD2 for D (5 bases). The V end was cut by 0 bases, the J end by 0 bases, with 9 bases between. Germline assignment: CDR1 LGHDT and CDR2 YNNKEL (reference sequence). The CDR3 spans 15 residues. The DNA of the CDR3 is TGTGCCAGCAGCCAAGAGCGACTACGCTCCTACGAGCAGTACTTC. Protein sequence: CASSQERLRSYEQYF.

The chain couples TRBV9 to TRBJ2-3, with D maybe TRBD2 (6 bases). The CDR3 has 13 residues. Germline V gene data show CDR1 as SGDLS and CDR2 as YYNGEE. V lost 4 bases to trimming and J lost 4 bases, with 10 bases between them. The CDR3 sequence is CASSPWGADTQYF. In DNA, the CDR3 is TGTGCCAGCAGCCCCTGGGGGGCAGATACGCAGTATTTT.

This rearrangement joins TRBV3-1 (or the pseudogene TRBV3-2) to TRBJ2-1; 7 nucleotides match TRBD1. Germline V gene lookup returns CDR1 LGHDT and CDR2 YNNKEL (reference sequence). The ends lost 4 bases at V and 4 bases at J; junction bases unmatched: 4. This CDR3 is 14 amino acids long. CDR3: CASSPGQNYNEQFF. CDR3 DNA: TGTGCCAGCAGCCCGGGACAGAATTACAATGAGCAGTTCTTC.

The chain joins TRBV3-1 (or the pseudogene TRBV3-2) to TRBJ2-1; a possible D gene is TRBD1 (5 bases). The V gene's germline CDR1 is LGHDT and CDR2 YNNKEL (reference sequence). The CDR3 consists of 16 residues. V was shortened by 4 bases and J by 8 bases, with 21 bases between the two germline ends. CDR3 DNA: TGTGCCAGCAGCCTACCTCTCGAGCTGGGGCTCGATGAGCAGTTCTTC. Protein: CASSLPLELGLDEQFF.

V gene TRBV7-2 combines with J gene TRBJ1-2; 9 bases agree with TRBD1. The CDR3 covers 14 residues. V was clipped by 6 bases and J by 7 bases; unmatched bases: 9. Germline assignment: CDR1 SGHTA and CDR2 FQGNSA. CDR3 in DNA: TGTGCCAGCAGTCAGGGGACAGGGTGGGTTGGCTACACCTTC. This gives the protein CASSQGTGWVGYTF.

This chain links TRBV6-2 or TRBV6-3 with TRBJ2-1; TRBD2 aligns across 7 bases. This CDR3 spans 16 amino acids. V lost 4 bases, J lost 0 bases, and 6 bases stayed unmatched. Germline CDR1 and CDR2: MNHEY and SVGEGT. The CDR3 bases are TGTGCCAGCAGTTTGTTGGCGGGAGACTCCTACAATGAGCAGTTCTTC. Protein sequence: CASSLLAGDSYNEQFF.

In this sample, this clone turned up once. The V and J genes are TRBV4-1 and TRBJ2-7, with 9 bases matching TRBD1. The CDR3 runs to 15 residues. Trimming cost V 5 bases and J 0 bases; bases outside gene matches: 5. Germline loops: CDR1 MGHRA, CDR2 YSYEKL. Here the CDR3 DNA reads TGCGCCAGCAGCTTACAGGGGGCTCCCTCCTACGAGCAGTACTTC. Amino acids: CASSLQGAPSYEQYF.

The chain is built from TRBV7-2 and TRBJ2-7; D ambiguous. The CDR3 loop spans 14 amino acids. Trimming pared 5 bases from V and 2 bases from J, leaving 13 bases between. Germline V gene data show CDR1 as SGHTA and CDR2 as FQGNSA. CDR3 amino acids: CASSHRVATYEQYF. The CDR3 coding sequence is TGTGCCAGCAGCCACCGGGTTGCGACCTACGAGCAGTACTTC.

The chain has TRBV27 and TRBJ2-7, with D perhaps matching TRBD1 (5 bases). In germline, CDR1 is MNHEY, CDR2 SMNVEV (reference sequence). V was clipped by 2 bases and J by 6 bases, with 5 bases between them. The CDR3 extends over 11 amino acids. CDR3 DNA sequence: TGTGCCAGCAGTTTAAGGGGCGAGCAGTACTTC. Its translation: CASSLRGEQYF.

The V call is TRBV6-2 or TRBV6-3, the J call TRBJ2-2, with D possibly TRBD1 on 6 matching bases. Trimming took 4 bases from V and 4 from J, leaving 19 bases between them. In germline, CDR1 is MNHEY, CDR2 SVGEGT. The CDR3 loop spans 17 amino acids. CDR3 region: CASSFVGAGALTGELFF. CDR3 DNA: TGTGCCAGCAGTTTCGTTGGGGCAGGGGCACTCACCGGGGAGCTGTTTTTT.

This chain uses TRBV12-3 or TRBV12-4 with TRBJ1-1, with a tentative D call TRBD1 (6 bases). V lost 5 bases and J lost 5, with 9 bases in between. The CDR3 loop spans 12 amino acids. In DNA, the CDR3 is TGTGCCAGCAGTCCAGGGGTAACTGAAGCTTTCTTT. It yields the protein CASSPGVTEAFF.

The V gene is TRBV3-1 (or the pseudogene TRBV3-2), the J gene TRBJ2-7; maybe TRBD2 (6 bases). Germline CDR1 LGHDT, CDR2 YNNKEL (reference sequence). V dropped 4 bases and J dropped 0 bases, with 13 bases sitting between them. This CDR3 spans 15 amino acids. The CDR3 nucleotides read TGTGCCAGCAGCCCTAGCGATCACATCTCCTACGAGCAGTACTTC. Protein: CASSPSDHISYEQYF.

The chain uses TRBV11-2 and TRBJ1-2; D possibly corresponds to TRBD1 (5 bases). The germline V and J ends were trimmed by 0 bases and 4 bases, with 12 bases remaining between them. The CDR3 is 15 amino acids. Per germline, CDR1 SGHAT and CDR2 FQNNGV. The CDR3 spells CASSLDQGRGYGYTF. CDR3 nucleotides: TGTGCCAGCAGCTTAGATCAGGGTCGAGGCTATGGCTACACCTTC.

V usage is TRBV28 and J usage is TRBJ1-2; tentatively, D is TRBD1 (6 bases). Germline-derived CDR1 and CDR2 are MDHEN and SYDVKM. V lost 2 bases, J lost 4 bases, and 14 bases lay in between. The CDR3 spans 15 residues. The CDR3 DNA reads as TGTGCCAGCAGTTTAATGGGACACTCAACCTATGGCTACACCTTC. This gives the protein CASSLMGHSTYGYTF.

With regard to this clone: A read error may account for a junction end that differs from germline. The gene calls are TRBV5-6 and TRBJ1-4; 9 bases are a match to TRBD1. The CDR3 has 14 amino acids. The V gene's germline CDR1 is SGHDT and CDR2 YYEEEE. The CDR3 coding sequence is TGTGCCAGCAGCTCACAGGGGGCCTGGGAAAAACTGCTTTTT. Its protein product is CASSSQGAWEKLLF.

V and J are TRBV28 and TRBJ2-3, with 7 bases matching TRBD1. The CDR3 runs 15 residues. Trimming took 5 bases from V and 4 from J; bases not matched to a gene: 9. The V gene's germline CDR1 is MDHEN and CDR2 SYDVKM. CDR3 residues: CASSQSDRDADTQYF. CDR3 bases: TGTGCCAGCAGTCAGAGCGACAGGGACGCAGATACGCAGTATTTT.

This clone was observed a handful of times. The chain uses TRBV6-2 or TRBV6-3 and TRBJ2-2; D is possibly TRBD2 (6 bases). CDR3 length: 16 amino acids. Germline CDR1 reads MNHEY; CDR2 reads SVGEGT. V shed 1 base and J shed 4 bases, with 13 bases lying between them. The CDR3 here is CASSYFASDSTGELFF. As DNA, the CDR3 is TGTGCCAGCAGTTACTTCGCTAGCGATTCCACCGGGGAGCTGTTTTTT.

This chain's CDR3 is CAWKSNSPLHF. The CDR3 nucleotides read TGTGCCTGGAAGAGTAATTCACCCCTCCACTTT. This sequence joins TRBV30 and TRBJ1-6; D gene ambiguous. V gave up 4 bases and J gave up 6 bases, with 4 bases separating them. CDR3 length: 11 amino acids. The germline V gene encodes CDR1 GTSNPN and CDR2 SVGIG (reference sequence).

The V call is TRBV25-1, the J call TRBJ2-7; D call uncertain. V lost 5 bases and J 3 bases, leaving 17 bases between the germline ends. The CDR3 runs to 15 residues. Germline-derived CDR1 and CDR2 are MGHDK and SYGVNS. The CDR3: CASSPLSAADYEQYF. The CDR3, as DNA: TGTGCCAGCAGTCCTCTTTCTGCGGCAGACTACGAGCAGTACTTC.

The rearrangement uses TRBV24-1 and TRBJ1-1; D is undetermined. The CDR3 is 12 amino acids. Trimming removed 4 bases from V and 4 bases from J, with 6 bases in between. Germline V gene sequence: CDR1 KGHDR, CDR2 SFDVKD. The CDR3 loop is CATSDPGTEAFF. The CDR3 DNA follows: TGTGCCACCAGTGACCCCGGCACTGAAGCTTTCTTT.

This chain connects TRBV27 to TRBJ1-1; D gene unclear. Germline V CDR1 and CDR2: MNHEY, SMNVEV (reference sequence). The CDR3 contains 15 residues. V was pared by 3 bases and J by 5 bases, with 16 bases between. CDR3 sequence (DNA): TGTGCCAGCAGTTTGGGTTCGGGAATGGGTACTGAAGCTTTCTTT. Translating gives CASSLGSGMGTEAFF.